One sample yielded the 10 T cell receptor beta chains listed below, sequenced in a study of Ad26.COV2.S vaccination and SARS-CoV-2 variants. The assay was immunoSEQ multiplex PCR, and TCRdb's table has in-frame clones only and misses some. Of about 350,000 clones listed, 92% are singletons. The sample in question was peripheral blood, obtained after recovery from COVID-19. The receptor source for this set is a human donor who had recovered from COVID-19.

This chain joins TRBV29-1 and TRBJ1-2; 11 bases agree with TRBD1. CDR1 is SQVTM, CDR2 ANQGSEA, per germline. This CDR3 has 14 amino acids. V dropped 6 bases and J dropped 2; count of bases not matched to a gene: 5. The CDR3 DNA reads TGCAGCGTCTACGGGACAGGGGGGAACTATGGCTACACCTTC. Amino acids: CSVYGTGGNYGYTF.

This sequence joins TRBV6-5 and TRBJ1-6; no clear D. There are 15 residues in the CDR3. Germline loops: CDR1 MNHEY, CDR2 SVGAGI. The germline V and J ends were trimmed by 6 bases and 10 bases, with 19 bases remaining between them. DNA of the CDR3: TGTGCCAGCAGCCCCGTTCTTGGTAGAGGCTCACCCCTCCACTTT. It encodes CASSPVLGRGSPLHF.

The chain uses TRBV14 and TRBJ2-5; D unresolved. Germline V CDR1 and CDR2: SGHDN, FVKESK. The CDR3 is 12 amino acids. V lost 5 bases and J lost 5, with 9 bases in between. The chain's CDR3 is CASSVVGETQYF. DNA for the CDR3: TGTGCCAGCAGCGTTGTTGGTGAGACCCAGTACTTC.

The V and J genes are TRBV6-2 or TRBV6-3 and TRBJ2-1; 11 bases fit TRBD2. Germline CDR1 MNHEY, CDR2 SVGEGT. With V trimmed by 5 bases and J by 4 bases, 4 bases remained unmatched. This CDR3 has 15 amino acids. The CDR3 DNA sequence: TGTGCCAGCAGTCCCGGGACTAGCGGATACAATGAGCAGTTCTTC. Amino acid sequence: CASSPGTSGYNEQFF.

The V call is TRBV18, the J call TRBJ1-5, with D unclear. Germline lookup yields CDR1 KGHSH and CDR2 LQKENI. V was pared by 0 bases and J by 9 bases, with 6 bases between. The CDR3 runs 12 residues. Here the CDR3 reads CASSPPLGPQHF. The CDR3 DNA reads as TGTGCCAGCTCACCACCCCTGGGGCCCCAGCATTTT.

V and J are TRBV6-2 or TRBV6-3 and TRBJ2-3, with 7 bases lining up with TRBD2. With 1 base clipped from V and 5 bases from J, the junction kept 6 bases outside the gene matches. The CDR3 covers 15 residues. The germline gives CDR1 MNHEY, CDR2 SVGEGT. Here the CDR3 DNA reads TGTGCCAGCAGTTACTTCGCGGGGGAGGTAGATACGCAGTATTTT. Amino acid sequence: CASSYFAGEVDTQYF.

The sample holds one count of this clone. V gene TRBV15 combines with J gene TRBJ1-5; TRBD1 is a possible D gene (5 bases). V lost 2 bases, J lost 7 bases, and 12 bases lay in between. CDR1 is LNHNV and CDR2 is YYDKDF in the germline V gene (reference sequence). This CDR3 comprises 14 residues. The CDR3 reads CATSRQGGGQPQHF. The CDR3 DNA sequence: TGTGCCACCAGCAGACAGGGAGGCGGACAGCCCCAGCATTTT.

The rearrangement links TRBV29-1 to TRBJ1-2; possible D gene TRBD1, 6 bases. Per the germline V gene, CDR1 is SQVTM and CDR2 is ANQGSEA. V lost 6 bases, J lost 7 bases, and 12 bases lay in between. The CDR3 consists of 11 residues. The CDR3 region is CSVLTRGGYTF. CDR3 DNA sequence: TGCAGCGTCCTGACCAGGGGTGGCTACACCTTC.

This chain uses TRBV7-9 with TRBJ2-7; 10 bases align to TRBD1. Germline-derived CDR1 and CDR2 are SEHNR and FQNEAQ (reference sequence). The length of the CDR3 is 12 residues. V gave up 11 bases and J gave up 4 bases; unmatched junction bases: 5. The CDR3 DNA is TGTGCCGCGGGGACAGGGGCGTACGAGCAGTACTTC. Protein sequence: CAAGTGAYEQYF.

The chain uses TRBV9 and TRBJ1-3; D perhaps matches TRBD1 (6 bases). V was cut by 2 bases and J by 8 bases, with 20 bases left in between. CDR1 and CDR2 from the germline V gene are SGDLS and YYNGEE. This CDR3 is built from 16 residues. For the CDR3, the DNA is TGTGCCAGCAGCGTGAACCCCATGTCAGGGGCCCACACCATATATTTT. This codes for CASSVNPMSGAHTIYF.